The sequence of this T cell receptor beta chain was determined in a study of T cell responses to AZD1222 COVID-19 vaccine. Overall study results and limits: CD4 TCRs linked to vaccination spanned spike, dominating at 160-218 and 743-854. Donor demographics were predominantly white British with a female majority; clonal diversity may be underestimated.

Sequencing was performed with immunoSEQ multiplex PCR; in TCRdb, only in-frame clones are kept and a portion is missing. The profile shows under 110,000 clones, roughly 86% of them singletons. This clone was recorded a few times. The antigen is not known. The CDR3 length is 13 residues. V lost 5 bases and J lost 4, with 11 bases in between. Germline CDR1 is SGHAT and CDR2 is FQDESV (reference sequence). This receptor was taken from an adult in good health. The specimen comprised peripheral blood, sampled on day 0 of AZD1222 vaccination. J is TRBJ1-2 and V is TRBV11-1; D is perhaps TRBD1 (6 bases). CDR3 amino acids: CASSPGTPYGYTF. The CDR3 bases are TGTGCCAGCAGCCCCGGGACACCCTATGGCTACACCTTC.